The sequence of this TCR beta chain was determined in a study of cytomegalovirus exposure and HLA in healthy donors. CDR3 length: 16 amino acids. Germline V gene lookup returns CDR1 SNHLY and CDR2 FYNNEI. J was trimmed by 8 bases and V by 8 bases; bases with no gene match: 13. Primers: 60 Vbeta forward and 13 Jbeta reverse. Measured with immunoSEQ multiplex PCR; TCRdb has only the in-frame clones, and not every one. The table records roughly 150,000 clones, 80% to 85% of them present only once. The TCR was taken from a boy aged 2-15 years in good health and CMV-seronegative. Sequenced sample: PBMCs. The J gene is TRBJ1-4, the V gene TRBV2; 11 positions match TRBD1. CDR3 amino acids: CASGRDRGGHREKLFF. The CDR3 nucleotides are TGTGCCAGCGGGCGGGACAGGGGGGGCCACCGCGAAAAACTGTTTTTT.